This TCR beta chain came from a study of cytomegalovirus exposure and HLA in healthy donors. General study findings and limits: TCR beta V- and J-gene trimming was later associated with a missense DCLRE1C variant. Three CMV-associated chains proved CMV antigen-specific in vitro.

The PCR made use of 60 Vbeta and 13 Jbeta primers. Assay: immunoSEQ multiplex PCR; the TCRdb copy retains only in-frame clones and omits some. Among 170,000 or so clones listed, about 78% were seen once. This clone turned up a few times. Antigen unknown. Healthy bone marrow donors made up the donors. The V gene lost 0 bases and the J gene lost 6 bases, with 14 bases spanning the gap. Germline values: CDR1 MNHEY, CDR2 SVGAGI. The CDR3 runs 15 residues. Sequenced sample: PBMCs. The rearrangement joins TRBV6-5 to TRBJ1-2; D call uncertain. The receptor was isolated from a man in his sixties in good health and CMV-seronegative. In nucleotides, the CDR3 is TGTGCCAGCAGTTACTCAGAGGGCTGGATGAATGGCTACACCTTC. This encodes CASSYSEGWMNGYTF.